These T cell receptor beta chains were read from a single sample in a study of PD-1 blockade in classical Hodgkin lymphoma. Only in-frame clones appear in the TCRdb table, and some are missing; sequencing was by immunoSEQ multiplex PCR. Here the sample spans 5,000 or so clones, around 66% being singletons. The sequencing used peripheral blood mononuclear cells (PBMCs), collected at baseline. These receptors were taken from a human donor with classical Hodgkin lymphoma. Both conserved end residues are part of each CDR3. Fields, in order: D gene, clone size, J gene, V gene, CDR3 protein, CDR3 DNA. D genes are given only for firm matches. Expanded clones are given a class, and other clones once, few, many or no size at all.

>TRBD2|-|TRBJ2-5|TRBV4-2
CASSQDLGSGSGETQYF
TGTGCCAGCAGCCAAGACTTGGGTAGCGGGAGCGGGGAGACCCAGTACTTC
>-|-|TRBJ2-3|TRBV9
CASSVSGHGTDTQYF
TGTGCCAGCAGCGTAAGCGGCCATGGCACAGATACGCAGTATTTT
>TRBD2|few|TRBJ2-5|TRBV27
CASSLTSGMRSQYF
TGTGCCAGCAGTCTAACTAGCGGGATGAGGTCCCAGTACTTC
>TRBD1|medium-sized|TRBJ2-3|TRBV19
CASNFGQDTDTQYF
TGTGCCAGTAATTTCGGACAGGACACAGATACGCAGTATTTT
>-|-|TRBJ1-5|TRBV27
CASTTGWGQPQHF
TGTGCCAGCACTACAGGATGGGGTCAGCCCCAGCATTTT
>-|-|TRBJ1-5|TRBV6-1
CASRTGGRDQPQHF
TGTGCCAGCCGCACTGGGGGGAGGGATCAGCCCCAGCATTTT
>TRBD1|-|TRBJ2-7|TRBV19
CASSPTPGQAKYEQYF
TGTGCCAGTAGCCCGACCCCGGGACAGGCCAAATACGAGCAGTACTTC
>TRBD2|-|TRBJ2-1|TRBV19
CASRKTSGGYNEQFF
TGTGCCAGTAGGAAAACTAGCGGAGGATACAATGAGCAGTTCTTC
>TRBD1|-|TRBJ1-1|TRBV27
CASSAEQGANTEAFF
TGTGCCAGCAGCGCAGAACAGGGGGCGAACACTGAAGCTTTCTTT
>TRBD1|-|TRBJ2-7|TRBV28
CASSLTTGFGYEQYF
TGTGCCAGCAGTTTGACGACAGGGTTTGGCTACGAGCAGTACTTC
>-|few|TRBJ1-1|TRBV5-6
CASSPGGAMNTEAFF
TGTGCCAGCAGCCCGGGGGGGGCGATGAACACTGAAGCTTTCTTT
>-|few|TRBJ1-1|TRBV5-1
CASSFQGPNTEAFF
TGCGCCAGCAGCTTTCAAGGTCCAAACACTGAAGCTTTCTTT
>-|few|TRBJ1-6|TRBV6-6
CASTQIPNSPLHF
TGTGCCAGCACCCAAATACCCAATTCACCCCTCCACTTT
>TRBD1|-|TRBJ1-5|TRBV19
CASSIRQGEQPQHF
TGTGCCAGTAGTATCCGACAGGGAGAACAGCCCCAGCATTTT
>-|-|TRBJ1-1|TRBV7-2
CASSPKGPEAFF
TGTGCCAGCAGCCCCAAGGGGCCTGAAGCTTTCTTT
>-|medium-sized|TRBJ2-7|TRBV5-5
CASSFPTAYEQYF
TGTGCCAGCAGCTTCCCGACAGCTTACGAGCAGTACTTC
>-|-|TRBJ1-1|TRBV7-2
CASSQTIGVASMNTEAFF
TGTGCCAGCAGCCAGACCATTGGGGTGGCCTCCATGAACACTGAAGCTTTCTTT
>-|-|TRBJ1-1|TRBV6-6
CASSYSMSEAFF
TGTGCCAGCAGTTACTCGATGTCTGAAGCTTTCTTT
>-|-|TRBJ1-3|TRBV9
CASSVEGARRIGNTIYF
TGTGCCAGCAGCGTAGAAGGGGCGCGGAGGATAGGAAACACCATATATTTT
>-|-|TRBJ1-1|TRBV10-3
CAISRTDTNTEAFF
TGTGCCATCAGTCGGACGGATACGAACACTGAAGCTTTCTTT
>TRBD1|-|TRBJ2-1|TRBV7-3
CASSDGGQGSDEQFF
TGTGCCAGCAGTGACGGGGGACAGGGATCGGACGAGCAGTTCTTC
>-|-|TRBJ2-2|TRBV21-1
CASRGAGELFF
TGTGCCAGCAGGGGGGCAGGGGAGCTGTTTTTT
>-|-|TRBJ1-5|TRBV19
CASSMGVQPQHF
TGTGCCAGTAGTATGGGGGTTCAGCCCCAGCATTTT
>-|-|TRBJ2-3|TRBV11-3
CASSWTSTDTQYF
TGTGCCAGCAGCTGGACCTCAACGGATACGCAGTATTTT
>-|-|TRBJ2-5|TRBV29-1
CSVESRGRTQYF
TGCAGCGTTGAAAGTAGAGGGCGGACCCAGTACTTC
>TRBD2|-|TRBJ2-1|TRBV14
CASSQDEGLAGDRYNEQFF
TGTGCCAGCAGCCAAGATGAGGGACTAGCGGGAGATCGTTACAATGAGCAGTTCTTC
>-|-|TRBJ2-6|TRBV9
CASSVVAGANVLTF
TGTGCCAGCAGCGTAGTTGCTGGGGCCAACGTCCTGACTTTC
>-|-|TRBJ1-4|TRBV5-1
CASSSQGLGEKLFF
TGCGCCAGCAGCTCACAGGGTCTTGGGGAAAAACTGTTTTTT
>-|-|TRBJ1-4|TRBV2
CASRARVLGEKLFF
TGTGCCAGCAGGGCGCGGGTTTTGGGTGAAAAACTGTTTTTT
>TRBD1|once|TRBJ2-1|TRBV7-6
CASSTGQGAVDEQFF
TGTGCCAGCAGCACGGGACAGGGGGCTGTTGATGAGCAGTTCTTC
>TRBD1|few|TRBJ1-1|TRBV30
CAWVRQGIYAFF
TGTGCCTGGGTCCGACAGGGAATTTACGCTTTCTTT
>-|few|TRBJ2-1|TRBV28
CASSLWGVSSYNEQFF
TGTGCCAGCAGTTTATGGGGGGTCAGCTCCTACAATGAGCAGTTCTTC
>TRBD1|-|TRBJ1-2|TRBV5-1
CASSHGGTGPRGYTF
TGCGCCAGCAGCCACGGGGGGACAGGACCAAGGGGCTACACCTTC
>TRBD1|once|TRBJ2-7|TRBV5-1
CASSLAQGVINEQYF
TGCGCCAGCAGCTTGGCGCAGGGGGTCATCAACGAGCAGTACTTC
>TRBD1|-|TRBJ1-1|TRBV9
CASSAGGALNTEAFF
TGTGCCAGCAGCGCAGGGGGTGCTCTCAACACTGAAGCTTTCTTT
>TRBD1|-|TRBJ2-7|TRBV27
CASSPDRAITYEQYF
TGTGCCAGCAGCCCCGACAGGGCGATTACCTACGAGCAGTACTTC
>TRBD2|large|TRBJ2-1|TRBV19
CASSRTSGGFDEQFF
TGTGCCAGTAGCCGGACTAGCGGGGGCTTTGATGAGCAGTTCTTC
>TRBD2|few|TRBJ2-5|TRBV7-9
CASSSQASGGETQYF
TGTGCCAGCAGCTCACAGGCCTCGGGAGGGGAGACCCAGTACTTC
>TRBD2|-|TRBJ2-5|TRBV6-6
CASSIGGGWQETQYF
TGTGCCAGCAGTATCGGGGGGGGATGGCAAGAGACCCAGTACTTC
>-|medium-sized|TRBJ2-7|TRBV27
CASRGTVSYEQYF
TGTGCCAGCAGGGGGACGGTCTCCTACGAGCAGTACTTC